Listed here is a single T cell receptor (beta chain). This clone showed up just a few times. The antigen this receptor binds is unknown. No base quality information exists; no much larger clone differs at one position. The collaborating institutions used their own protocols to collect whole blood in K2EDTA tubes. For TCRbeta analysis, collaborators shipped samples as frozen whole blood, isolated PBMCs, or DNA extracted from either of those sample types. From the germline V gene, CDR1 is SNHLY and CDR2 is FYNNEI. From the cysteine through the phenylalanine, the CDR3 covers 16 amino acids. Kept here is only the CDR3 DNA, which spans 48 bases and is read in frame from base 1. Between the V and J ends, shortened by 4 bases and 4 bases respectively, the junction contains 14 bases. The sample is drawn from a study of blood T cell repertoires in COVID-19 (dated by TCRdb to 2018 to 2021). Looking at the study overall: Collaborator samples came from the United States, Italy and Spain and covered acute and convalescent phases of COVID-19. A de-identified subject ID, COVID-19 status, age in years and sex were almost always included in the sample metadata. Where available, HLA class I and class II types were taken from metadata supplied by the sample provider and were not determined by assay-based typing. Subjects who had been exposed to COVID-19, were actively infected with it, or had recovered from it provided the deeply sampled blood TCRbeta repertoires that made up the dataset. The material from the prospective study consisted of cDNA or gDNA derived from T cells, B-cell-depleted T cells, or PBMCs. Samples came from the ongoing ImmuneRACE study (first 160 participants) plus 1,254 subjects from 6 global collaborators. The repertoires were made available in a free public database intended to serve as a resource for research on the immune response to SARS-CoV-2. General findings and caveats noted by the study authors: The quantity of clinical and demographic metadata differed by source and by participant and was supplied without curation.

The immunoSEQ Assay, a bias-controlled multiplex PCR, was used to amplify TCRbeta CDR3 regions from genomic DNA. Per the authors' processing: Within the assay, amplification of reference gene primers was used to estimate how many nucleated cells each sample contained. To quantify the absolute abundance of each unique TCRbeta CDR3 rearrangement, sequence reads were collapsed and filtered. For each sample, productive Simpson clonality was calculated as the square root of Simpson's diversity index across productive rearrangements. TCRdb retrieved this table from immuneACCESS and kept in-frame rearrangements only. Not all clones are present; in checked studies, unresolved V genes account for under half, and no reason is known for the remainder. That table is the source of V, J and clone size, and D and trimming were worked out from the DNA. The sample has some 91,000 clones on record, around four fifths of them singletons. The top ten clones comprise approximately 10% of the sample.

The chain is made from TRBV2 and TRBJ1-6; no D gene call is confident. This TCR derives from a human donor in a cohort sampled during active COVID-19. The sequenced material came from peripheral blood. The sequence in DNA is TGTGCCAGCAGTGGTACTTTACCCGCATATAATTCACCCCTCCACTTT. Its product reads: CASSGTLPAYNSPLHF. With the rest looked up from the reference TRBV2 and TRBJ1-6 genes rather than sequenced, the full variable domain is EPEVTQTPSHQVTQMGQEVILRCVPISNHLYFYWYRQILGQKVEFLVSFYNNEISEKSEIFDDQFSVERPDGSNFTLKIRSTKLEDSAMYFCASSGTLPAYNSPLHFGNGTRLTVT.